The 18 T cell receptor beta chains below all came from one sample that was sequenced in a study of cytomegalovirus exposure and HLA in healthy donors. The study ran its PCR with 60 Vbeta and 13 Jbeta primers. The repertoire was sequenced with immunoSEQ multiplex PCR; TCRdb's copy has only in-frame clones and lacks some. Listed are 150,000 to 200,000 clones; around 0.8% falls within the top ten. The sample was PBMCs. These receptors all come from a young woman in good health and CMV-seropositive.

The genes are TRBV14 and TRBJ1-3; the D is unclear. V was pared by 1 base and J by 2 bases, with 12 bases between. This CDR3 is 16 amino acids long. CDR1 is SGHDN, CDR2 FVKESK, per germline. The CDR3: CASSQVPRGTGNTIYF. Written as DNA, the CDR3 is TGTGCCAGCAGCCAAGTCCCAAGAGGGACTGGAAACACCATATATTTT.

The chain links TRBV11-3 to TRBJ2-1; TRBD2 agrees at 8 bases. Germline V gene lookup returns CDR1 SGHNT and CDR2 YENEEA. The CDR3 covers 16 residues. V trimming: 1 base; J trimming: 4 bases; junction bases outside the gene matches: 6. CDR3 DNA sequence: TGTGCCAGCAGCTTAGGCCTAGCGGGTATATACAATGAGCAGTTCTTC. Its translation is CASSLGLAGIYNEQFF.

The chain recombines TRBV5-1 with TRBJ1-2, with 8 positions matching TRBD1. In germline, CDR1 is SGHRS, CDR2 YFSETQ. V shed 3 bases, J shed 4 bases, and the junction held 2 bases outside the gene matches. The CDR3 extends over 13 amino acids. The DNA of the CDR3 is TGCGCCAGCAGCTCGGACAGGGCCTATGGCTACACCTTC. Translation: CASSSDRAYGYTF.

Turning to this clone: Other DNA variants within this sample encode the same CDR3. The chain links TRBV5-1 to TRBJ2-5, with no clear D. The CDR3 consists of 12 residues. CDR1 is SGHRS and CDR2 is YFSETQ in the germline V gene. V was trimmed by 1 base and J by 5 bases, leaving 6 bases between them. The CDR3: CASSLPQETQYF. The CDR3 DNA is TGCGCCAGCAGCTTGCCCCAGGAGACCCAGTACTTC. Complete variable domain (other parts from reference TRBV5-1 and TRBJ2-5): KAGVTQTPRYLIKTRGQQVTLSCSPISGHRSVSWYQQTPGQGLQFLFEYFSETQRNKGNFPGRFSGRQFSNSRSEMNVSTLELGDSALYLCASSLPQETQYFGPGTRLLVL.

The J gene is TRBJ1-1, the V gene TRBV5-4, with 7 bases identical to TRBD1. This CDR3 has 14 residues. The V and J ends lost 4 bases and 4 bases, in that order; junction bases with no gene match: 7. The germline CDR1 and CDR2 sequences are SGHNT and YYREEE (reference sequence). CDR3 coding DNA: TGTGCCAGCAGCGGCGACAGGGTAGGCACTGAAGCTTTCTTT. Its protein is CASSGDRVGTEAFF.

The chain combines TRBV11-1 with TRBJ2-5, with a weak D call TRBD2 (5 bases). Deletions cut 2 bases from V and 4 bases from J, with 14 bases between. CDR1 is SGHAT and CDR2 is FQDESV in the germline V gene (reference sequence). This CDR3 contains 15 residues. The CDR3 bases are TGTGCCAGCAGCTTACGGGAAGGTGGACGAGAGACCCAGTACTTC. Amino acid sequence: CASSLREGGRETQYF.

The V gene is TRBV13, the J gene TRBJ1-1; the D gene is possibly TRBD1 (5 bases). Germline values: CDR1 PRHDT, CDR2 FYEKMQ (reference sequence). Trimming pared 5 bases from V and 0 bases from J, leaving 19 bases between. CDR3 size: 17 residues. CDR3 DNA: TGTGCCAGCAGCCTCAACTCAGGGAGGGGTATGAACACTGAAGCTTTCTTT. As protein: CASSLNSGRGMNTEAFF.

The CDR3 sequence: CASSQSTGQGETQYF. The CDR3 nucleotides are TGTGCCAGCAGCCAGTCTACAGGGCAGGGGGAGACCCAGTACTTC. J is TRBJ2-5 and V is TRBV13; D perhaps matches TRBD1 (6 bases). The CDR3 length is 15 residues. V was trimmed by 5 bases and J by 5 bases, leaving 18 bases between them. Germline V gene data show CDR1 as PRHDT and CDR2 as FYEKMQ (reference sequence).

The chain links TRBV6-5 to TRBJ2-5, with 12 bases fitting TRBD2. CDR1 is MNHEY, CDR2 SVGAGI, per germline. The CDR3 is 14 amino acids. Trimming removed 7 bases from V and 5 bases from J; junction bases left unmatched: 5. Here the CDR3 reads CASTDLAGGETQYF. The CDR3, as DNA: TGTGCCAGCACCGATCTAGCGGGAGGGGAGACCCAGTACTTC.

The V gene is TRBV2, the J gene TRBJ1-2; 7 bases are shared with TRBD1. CDR3 length equals 14 residues. Germline V gene sequence: CDR1 SNHLY, CDR2 FYNNEI. Trimming took 6 bases from V and 5 from J; bases not matched to a gene: 9. The CDR3 region is CASSVPGQLYGYTF. CDR3 nucleotides: TGTGCCAGCAGCGTGCCGGGACAGTTATATGGCTACACCTTC.

The chain couples TRBV7-9 to TRBJ2-5; no firm D call. TRBJ2-7 explains the end of the DNA better; the J call may be wrong. The CDR3 runs to 12 residues. Germline lookup yields CDR1 SEHNR and CDR2 FQNEAQ (reference sequence). In nucleotides, the CDR3 is TGTGCCAGCAGCCCCCCAGGATACGAGCAGTACTTC. Its translation is CASSPPGYEQYF.

The rearrangement joins TRBV10-3 to TRBJ2-7; D is possibly TRBD2 (6 bases). From germline, CDR1 is ENHRY and CDR2 SYGVKD. This CDR3 region has 11 residues. Trimming shortened V by 3 bases and J by 9 bases, and 9 bases separated the two germline ends. This CDR3 is CAISDRDWQYF. Here the CDR3 DNA reads TGTGCCATCAGTGACCGGGACTGGCAGTACTTC.

The rearrangement joins TRBV5-6 to TRBJ1-3; 7 bases map to TRBD1. Per germline, CDR1 SGHDT and CDR2 YYEEEE. V lost 0 bases to trimming and J lost 2 bases; unmatched junction nucleotides: 5. This CDR3 has 16 residues. This CDR3 is CASSLEDRAAGNTIYF. The DNA of the CDR3 is TGTGCCAGCAGCTTGGAAGACAGGGCTGCTGGAAACACCATATATTTT.

CDR3 coding DNA: TGTGCCACCGGACAGGGGGCTGGAAACACCATATATTTT. Translated: CATGQGAGNTIYF. The V and J genes are TRBV7-9 and TRBJ1-3; 10 nucleotides match TRBD1. Trimming cost V 10 bases and J 2 bases; bases outside gene matches: 2. The CDR3 sequence is 13 residues long. The V gene's germline CDR1 is SEHNR and CDR2 FQNEAQ (reference sequence).

Regarding this clone: One end of the junction varies from germline; a read error may be responsible. This rearrangement joins TRBV7-3 to TRBJ2-5; a possible D gene is TRBD1 (6 bases). Germline CDR1 is SGHTA and CDR2 is FQGTGA. The CDR3 loop spans 14 amino acids. The CDR3 coding sequence is TGTGCCAGCAGTTTAAGTAGGACAGAAGAGACCCAGTACTTC. Translating it yields CASSLSRTEETQYF.

The J gene is TRBJ1-1, the V gene TRBV5-5; no firm D call. The V gene lost 4 bases and the J gene lost 3 bases, with 13 bases spanning the gap. The germline V gene encodes CDR1 SGHKS and CDR2 YYEKEE (reference sequence). This CDR3 is built from 14 residues. The CDR3: CASSPVMSDTEAFF. The CDR3 DNA reads TGTGCCAGCAGCCCGGTCATGTCGGACACTGAAGCTTTCTTT. Filled out from reference TRBV5-5 and TRBJ1-1, the complete variable domain reads DAGVTQSPTHLIKTRGQQVTLRCSPISGHKSVSWYQQVLGQGPQFIFQYYEKEERGRGNFPDRFSARQFPNYSSELNVNALLLGDSALYLCASSPVMSDTEAFFGQGTRLTVV.

The rearrangement uses TRBV9 and TRBJ2-1; 12 bases align to TRBD2. CDR1 and CDR2 (germline): SGDLS, YYNGEE. The J segment lost 6 bases and the V segment lost 4 bases, leaving 5 bases of the junction unmatched. The CDR3 covers 15 residues. DNA of the CDR3: TGTGCCAGCAGCCCGACGGGACTAGCGGGCAATGAGCAGTTCTTC. Protein: CASSPTGLAGNEQFF.

The chain is built from TRBV5-1 and TRBJ1-1; 7 bases fit TRBD1. The junction had 9 bases not matched to a gene; V was cut back by 3 bases and J by 1 base. The CDR3 totals 16 residues. The germline gives CDR1 SGHRS, CDR2 YFSETQ. CDR3 protein: CASSSILGQANTEAFF. The DNA of the CDR3 is TGCGCCAGCAGCTCTATTTTAGGACAGGCGAACACTGAAGCTTTCTTT.